This TCR beta chain was profiled in a study of T cell changes during pregnancy in multiple sclerosis. The assay was immunoSEQ multiplex PCR, and TCRdb's table has in-frame clones only and misses some. The sample lists tens of thousands of clones, around 90% occurring once. Germline values: CDR1 SEHNR, CDR2 FQNEAQ (reference sequence). The CDR3 has 19 amino acids. Trimming cost V 0 bases and J 4 bases; bases outside gene matches: 10. The genes are TRBV7-9 and TRBJ1-3, with 12 positions matching TRBD1. The source is a female donor in good health, enrolled as a control in a pregnancy study. Here the sequenced sample was peripheral blood, taken in the first trimester of pregnancy. The CDR3 coding sequence is TGTGCCAGCAGCTTAGCGCTAACGAGGGACAGGGGGCCGGGAAACACCATATATTTT. This codes for CASSLALTRDRGPGNTIYF.